Shown below are 17 T cell receptor beta chains from a single sample sequenced in a study of human T cells and chemical hapten exposure. Time point of the sample: patch test 3, about 24 weeks after DPC sensitization. As for treatment: therapeutic diphenylcyclopropenone sensitization with weekly scalp DPC. TCRdb ran MiXCR on the RACE reads and lists one entry per CDR3 protein. In the table there are about 97,000 distinct CDR3 sequences, 27% of which are singletons. This specimen was whole blood, taken in connection with sensitization to the hapten diphenylcyclopropenone (DPC). The receptors stem from a man aged 40-49 years with alopecia areata. Some clones in this sample may be carry-over from other donors' samples.

This clonotype was seen only a few times. V is TRBV11-1 and J is TRBJ2-5; TRBD1 might be the D (6 bases). Germline CDR1 SGHAT, CDR2 FQDESV (reference sequence). The CDR3 covers 13 residues. V was shortened by 5 bases and J by 2 bases, with 9 bases between the two germline ends. The CDR3 DNA follows: TGTGCCAGCAGCAACAGGGCACAAGAGACCCAGTACTTC. This translates into CASSNRAQETQYF.

This clonotype was recorded a few times. The chain uses TRBV28 and TRBJ1-1; 7 nucleotides agree with TRBD1. The V gene's germline CDR1 is MDHEN and CDR2 SYDVKM. The V and J ends lost 6 bases and 4 bases, in that order; junction bases with no gene match: 8. There are 14 residues in the CDR3. Here the CDR3 DNA reads TGTGCCAGCAGGCCCGACAGGGAGGTCACTGAAGCTTTCTTT. This codes for CASRPDREVTEAFF.

The CDR3 here is CASSLTTNTGELFF. The CDR3 nucleotides read TGTGCCAGCAGCTTAACGACAAACACCGGGGAGCTGTTTTTT. This rearrangement joins TRBV7-3 to TRBJ2-2; D not resolved. V lost 0 bases, J lost 2 bases, and 4 bases lay in between. This CDR3 spans 14 amino acids. Germline lookup yields CDR1 SGHTA and CDR2 FQGTGA.

The chain links TRBV5-6 to TRBJ2-3; 11 nucleotides match TRBD2. J gave up 9 bases and V 5 bases, and 14 bases lay outside the gene matches. The CDR3 extends over 16 amino acids. Germline CDR1 and CDR2: SGHDT and YYEEEE. The CDR3 spells CASSYGTSGSHRTQYF. The CDR3 DNA reads as TGTGCCAGCAGTTACGGGACTAGCGGCTCACATAGGACGCAGTATTTT.

The chain couples TRBV20-1 to TRBJ1-2; D is possibly TRBD1 (5 bases). CDR1 is DFQATT, CDR2 SNEGSKA, per germline (reference sequence). This CDR3 is 13 amino acids long. Trimming took off 3 bases at V and 4 bases at J, with 12 bases between the two ends. This chain's CDR3 is CSASMQGGYGYTF. CDR3 nucleotide sequence: TGCAGTGCTAGCATGCAGGGTGGCTATGGCTACACCTTC.

As concerns this clonotype: This may be a read error, as it is one base from a much larger clone. The rearrangement links TRBV10-3 to TRBJ2-5, with TRBD1 matching 8 bases. The germline V gene has CDR1 ENHRY and CDR2 SYGVKD. After removal of 9 bases from V and 5 bases from J, the junction contained 17 bases not matched to a gene. The CDR3 has 16 amino acids. CDR3 region: CAMIYRRRQGSETQYF. As DNA, the CDR3 is TGTGCCATGATTTACCGCCGAAGACAGGGGAGTGAGACCCAGTACTTC.

This clonotype was counted a few times. V is TRBV20-1 and J is TRBJ2-1, with 15 positions matching TRBD2. Germline CDR1 DFQATT, CDR2 SNEGSKA (reference sequence). This CDR3 is 14 amino acids long. Trimming cost V 6 bases and J 7 bases; bases outside gene matches: 4. The CDR3 region is CSARTSGRGNEQFF. DNA for the CDR3: TGCAGTGCACGGACTAGCGGGAGGGGAAATGAGCAGTTCTTC.

This clonotype turned up a few times. V usage is TRBV2 and J usage is TRBJ2-3; 9 nucleotides line up with TRBD2. The CDR3 is made up of 15 amino acids. Losses at the gene ends were 7 bases for V and 3 bases for J; bases not matched to a gene: 8. CDR1 SNHLY and CDR2 FYNNEI come from the germline V gene. CDR3 residues: CASTRTSVATDTQYF. DNA for the CDR3: TGTGCCAGCACCCGGACTAGCGTAGCTACAGATACGCAGTATTTT.

The chain is built from TRBV20-1 and TRBJ1-5, with unresolved D. The CDR3 extends over 16 amino acids. CDR1 DFQATT and CDR2 SNEGSKA come from the germline V gene (reference sequence). V was shortened by 1 base and J by 0 bases, with 13 bases between the two germline ends. CDR3 nucleotide sequence: TGCAGTGCTAGAGGAGTTGGGGAATATAGCAATCAGCCCCAGCATTTT. Its translation is CSARGVGEYSNQPQHF.

This clonotype was counted between two and nine times. The chain couples TRBV6-2 or TRBV6-3 to TRBJ2-7; 8 positions match TRBD2. Germline V gene data show CDR1 as MNHEY and CDR2 as SVGEGT. The length of the CDR3 is 14 residues. V lost 5 bases to trimming and J lost 2 bases; unmatched junction nucleotides: 5. In nucleotides, the CDR3 is TGTGCCAGCAGTCCCACTAGCGGCCCCTACGAGCAGTACTTC. Residues: CASSPTSGPYEQYF.

The chain recombines TRBV29-1 with TRBJ1-1, with no clear D. CDR1 SQVTM and CDR2 ANQGSEA come from the germline V gene. The CDR3 totals 11 residues. The germline V and J ends were trimmed by 5 bases and 2 bases, with 6 bases remaining between them. The CDR3 sequence is CSVRSNTEAFF. As DNA, the CDR3 is TGCAGCGTTCGGTCCAACACTGAAGCTTTCTTT.

This clonotype occurred a few times. The CDR3 DNA reads TGTGCCAGCAGCCAATCCACCGGCGGGGCCGGGGAGCTGTTTTTT. As protein: CASSQSTGGAGELFF. The gene calls are TRBV3-1 and TRBJ2-2; D possibly corresponds to TRBD2 (6 bases). Germline CDR1 is LGHDT and CDR2 is YNNKEL (reference sequence). CDR3 length: 15 residues. The V end lost 2 bases, the J end lost 6 bases, and 13 bases lay between the germline ends.

Of note for this clonotype: It may be a read error: a sequence one base away is much more abundant. The chain joins TRBV20-1 to TRBJ1-2; maybe TRBD1 (6 bases). The CDR3 loop spans 12 amino acids. Germline loops: CDR1 DFQATT, CDR2 SNEGSKA (reference sequence). The CDR3 protein is CSAGDTNYGYNF. CDR3 in DNA: TGCAGTGCTGGGGACACTAACTATGGCTACAACTTC.

In this sample, this clonotype turned up a few times. The rearrangement links TRBV18 to TRBJ1-2; a possible D gene is TRBD1 (5 bases). The V gene lost 3 bases and the J gene lost 5 bases, with 13 bases spanning the gap. Looked up from germline, CDR1 is KGHSH and CDR2 is LQKENI. This CDR3 contains 14 residues. The CDR3 DNA reads TGTGCCAGCTCACCGGCTCGGGACCTATATGGCTACACCTTC. This sequence encodes CASSPARDLYGYTF.

V and J are TRBV28 and TRBJ2-7; perhaps TRBD2 as D (6 bases). V was cut by 5 bases and J by 0 bases, with 14 bases left in between. This CDR3 comprises 15 residues. The V gene's germline CDR1 is MDHEN and CDR2 SYDVKM. DNA for the CDR3: TGTGCCAGCAGTCCTCCACGGGGGAACTCCTACGAGCAGTACTTC. It is translated as CASSPPRGNSYEQYF.

This clonotype was seen a few times. The chain links TRBV20-1 to TRBJ2-3; 8 bases agree with TRBD2. The CDR3 sequence is 15 residues long. The ends lost 6 bases at V and 4 bases at J; junction bases unmatched: 12. CDR1 DFQATT and CDR2 SNEGSKA come from the germline V gene (reference sequence). DNA of the CDR3: TGCAGTGCCCTACGTCACGGGAGGGACCCAGATACGCAGTATTTT. Its translation: CSALRHGRDPDTQYF.

The chain couples TRBV6-1 to TRBJ1-5; no clear D gene. The CDR3 runs 15 residues. Trimming pared 0 bases from V and 0 bases from J, leaving 6 bases between. The V gene's germline CDR1 is MNHNS and CDR2 SASEGT. CDR3 in amino acids: CASSEAQHSNQPQHF. The CDR3 DNA follows: TGTGCCAGCAGTGAAGCACAGCATAGCAATCAGCCCCAGCATTTT.